These 18 T cell receptor beta chains share one sample of origin, sequenced in a study of blood T cell repertoires in COVID-19. Measured with immunoSEQ multiplex PCR; TCRdb has only the in-frame clones, and not every one. The repertoire holds 300,000 to 400,000 clones, with about 88% as singletons. Specimen: peripheral blood. All receptors come from a human donor in a cohort sampled during active COVID-19.

The CDR3: CASSHTTSGLAKNIQYF. The CDR3 DNA sequence: TGTGCCAGCAGTCACACGACTAGCGGATTAGCCAAAAACATTCAGTACTTC. J is TRBJ2-4 and V is TRBV6-6, with TRBD2 matching over 9 bases. CDR1 is MNHNY and CDR2 is SVGAGI in the germline V gene (reference sequence). This CDR3 comprises 17 residues. With V trimmed by 5 bases and J by 0 bases, 8 bases remained unmatched.

The chain uses TRBV19 and TRBJ2-1; tentatively, D is TRBD1 (6 bases). The germline V gene has CDR1 LNHDA and CDR2 SQIVND (reference sequence). The CDR3 spans 14 residues. The ends were cut back, 3 bases at V and 8 bases at J, with 14 bases in the middle. The CDR3 DNA is TGTGCCAGTAGTATCCCGGGACAAAAAGATGAGCAGTTCTTC. Protein sequence: CASSIPGQKDEQFF.

The chain is built from TRBV7-2 and TRBJ2-1; TRBD2 agrees at 10 bases. The CDR3 runs 17 residues. V lost 4 bases and J lost 4; bases outside the gene matches: 10. Germline-derived CDR1 and CDR2 are SGHTA and FQGNSA. CDR3 in amino acids: CASSSPPGAGGYNEQFF. In nucleotides, the CDR3 is TGTGCCAGCAGCTCCCCTCCGGGAGCGGGAGGGTACAATGAGCAGTTCTTC.

The rearrangement uses TRBV7-9 and TRBJ2-7, with 8 bases matching TRBD1. The V segment lost 5 bases and the J segment 6 bases; nucleotides outside the gene matches: 6. The germline V gene encodes CDR1 SEHNR and CDR2 FQNEAQ (reference sequence). The CDR3 is 13 residues long. The chain's CDR3 is CASSAPDRAEQYF. In DNA form, the CDR3 reads TGTGCCAGCAGCGCCCCGGACAGGGCCGAGCAGTACTTC.

This clone was seen a single time. The V and J genes are TRBV5-1 and TRBJ1-4; 7 positions match TRBD1. The CDR3 sequence is 13 residues long. Germline-derived CDR1 and CDR2 are SGHRS and YFSETQ. Trimming at V came to 4 bases and at J to 7 bases, leaving 4 bases not matched to a gene. The CDR3 sequence: CASSRQGGEKLFF. In DNA, the CDR3 is TGCGCCAGCAGCCGGCAGGGGGGTGAAAAACTGTTTTTT. Complete variable domain (other parts from reference TRBV5-1 and TRBJ1-4): KAGVTQTPRYLIKTRGQQVTLSCSPISGHRSVSWYQQTPGQGLQFLFEYFSETQRNKGNFPGRFSGRQFSNSRSEMNVSTLELGDSALYLCASSRQGGEKLFFGSGTQLSVL.

This clone was counted once. The J gene is TRBJ2-2, the V gene TRBV6-5; D may be TRBD1 (5 bases). The germline CDR1 and CDR2 sequences are MNHEY and SVGAGI. There are 13 residues in the CDR3. V was trimmed by 7 bases and J by 1 base, leaving 7 bases between them. CDR3 loop: CASTQGNTGELFF. CDR3 nucleotide sequence: TGTGCCAGCACGCAGGGGAACACCGGGGAGCTGTTTTTT.

The chain uses TRBV25-1 and TRBJ2-4, with a tentative D call TRBD1 (6 bases). Trimming shortened V by 7 bases and J by 8 bases, and 15 bases separated the two germline ends. The CDR3 is made up of 13 amino acids. Germline-derived CDR1 and CDR2 are MGHDK and SYGVNS. The CDR3 reads CASKRQVRDIQYF. The CDR3 DNA is TGTGCCAGCAAAAGACAGGTCAGGGACATTCAGTACTTC. The complete variable domain, with remaining parts taken from reference TRBV25-1 and TRBJ2-4, reads EADIYQTPRYLVIGTGKKITLECSQTMGHDKMYWYQQDPGMELHLIHYSYGVNSTEKGDLSSESTVSRIRTEHFPLTLESARPSHTSQYLCASKRQVRDIQYFGAGTRLSVL.

The chain employs TRBV3-1 (or the pseudogene TRBV3-2) and TRBJ2-1; weak D call: TRBD2 (6 bases). Trimming left V 1 base short and J 4 bases short, with 11 bases between. The CDR3 runs 15 residues. Germline V gene lookup returns CDR1 LGHDT and CDR2 YNNKEL (reference sequence). CDR3 bases: TGTGCCAGCAGCCAAGTGGGGACTCGTTACAATGAGCAGTTCTTC. This encodes CASSQVGTRYNEQFF.

The chain employs TRBV6-5 and TRBJ1-5; D call uncertain. In germline, CDR1 is MNHEY, CDR2 SVGAGI. The CDR3 covers 14 residues. Trimming took off 8 bases at V and 4 bases at J, with 15 bases between the two ends. CDR3 DNA: TGTGCCAGCCTCCCATCGAGGAATAATCAGCCCCAGCATTTT. It codes for CASLPSRNNQPQHF.

The CDR3 is CSAGGTQYF. The CDR3 region has the DNA TGCAGTGCGGGAGGTACGCAGTATTTT. The chain has TRBV20-1 and TRBJ2-3, with a tentative D call TRBD2 (6 bases). Trimming cost V 6 bases and J 8 bases, with 6 bases left between them. The CDR3 runs 9 residues. Germline V gives CDR1 DFQATT, CDR2 SNEGSKA (reference sequence).

The V call is TRBV4-2, the J call TRBJ2-7; 12 nucleotides line up with TRBD2. J was trimmed by 4 bases and V by 1 base; bases with no gene match: 5. CDR1 is LGHNA and CDR2 is YNFKEQ in the germline V gene. This CDR3 is built from 16 residues. The DNA of the CDR3 is TGTGCCAGCAGCCAAGGATCCCTAGCGGGGGGGTACGAGCAGTACTTC. Protein: CASSQGSLAGGYEQYF.

The gene calls are TRBV15 and TRBJ2-7, with a possible D match to TRBD2 (5 bases). This CDR3 spans 14 amino acids. The V end lost 0 bases, the J end lost 7 bases, and 13 bases lay between the germline ends. The germline V gene encodes CDR1 LNHNV and CDR2 YYDKDF (reference sequence). CDR3 nucleotides: TGTGCCACCAGCAGAGATATCGGCAGGACTGAGCAGTACTTC. Its translation: CATSRDIGRTEQYF.

As concerns this clone: One end of the junction is discordant with germline, which a read error may explain. This chain connects TRBV7-9 to TRBJ2-2, with 8 bases identical to TRBD1. Germline V gene lookup returns CDR1 SEHNR and CDR2 FQNEAQ (reference sequence). The CDR3 runs to 16 residues. In DNA form, the CDR3 reads TGTGCCAGCAGCCTAGCCGGGACAGGAGGCACCGGGGAGCTGTTTTTT. Residues: CASSLAGTGGTGELFF.

This chain links TRBV19 with TRBJ2-4; D remains ambiguous. V lost 1 base and J 0 bases, leaving 7 bases between the germline ends. The length of the CDR3 is 15 residues. Per germline, CDR1 LNHDA and CDR2 SQIVND (reference sequence). The CDR3 DNA reads TGTGCCAGTAGTATAGGAGGTCAAGCCAAAAACATTCAGTACTTC. Its translation is CASSIGGQAKNIQYF.

This clone showed up just a few times. The chain couples TRBV7-6 to TRBJ2-7; 11 nucleotides match TRBD2. V was clipped by 0 bases and J by 7 bases; unmatched bases: 5. Per germline, CDR1 SGHVS and CDR2 FNYEAQ. This CDR3 is built from 15 residues. In nucleotides, the CDR3 is TGTGCCAGCAGCTTAGCGGCTAGCGGGAGGCGAGAGCAGTACTTC. It yields the protein CASSLAASGRREQYF.

This rearrangement joins TRBV12-3 or TRBV12-4 to TRBJ1-1, with 7 positions matching TRBD1. The CDR3 contains 13 residues. V trimming: 5 bases; J trimming: 5 bases; junction bases outside the gene matches: 5. The CDR3 bases are TGTGCCAGCAGTACCGACAGGGTTACTGAAGCTTTCTTT. Protein product: CASSTDRVTEAFF.

The V and J genes are TRBV5-1 and TRBJ2-1, with TRBD2 identical over 9 bases. The junction had 7 bases not matched to a gene; V was cut back by 0 bases and J by 3 bases. Germline V lookup: CDR1 SGHRS, CDR2 YFSETQ. CDR3 length: 17 amino acids. CDR3 coding DNA: TGCGCCAGCAGCTTGGCCTTTAGCGGGAGAAGCTACAATGAGCAGTTCTTC. Its protein is CASSLAFSGRSYNEQFF. Looking up the rest from reference TRBV5-1 and TRBJ2-1 gives the full variable domain: KAGVTQTPRYLIKTRGQQVTLSCSPISGHRSVSWYQQTPGQGLQFLFEYFSETQRNKGNFPGRFSGRQFSNSRSEMNVSTLELGDSALYLCASSLAFSGRSYNEQFFGPGTRLTVL.

As regards this clone: The junction departs from germline at one end; a sequencing error may be responsible. This chain connects TRBV7-7 to TRBJ2-3; D perhaps matches TRBD2 (5 bases). Germline V gives CDR1 SSHAT, CDR2 FNYEAQ (reference sequence). The CDR3 length is 16 residues. CDR3 sequence reads: CASSLGSVDSTDTQYF. Written as DNA, the CDR3 is TGTGCTAGCAGCTTGGGTAGCGTGGACAGCACAGATACGCAGTATTTT.